This entry features one T cell receptor beta chain sequence. The source of the sample is a study of blood T cell repertoires in COVID-19. The V gene lost 6 bases and the J gene lost 1 base, with 10 bases spanning the gap. Looked up from germline, CDR1 is LGHNA and CDR2 is YNFKEQ. There are 13 residues in the CDR3. The protocol was immunoSEQ multiplex PCR, while the TCRdb copy is restricted to in-frame clones and leaves out a portion. Here the sample spans 150,000 or so clones, roughly 83% being singletons. Participants came from some 23 US areas, aged roughly 18 to 90 years. The sample comprised PBMCs or T cells enriched from blood (not recorded which). This TCR came from a man between 65 and 85 years old who had been exposed to COVID-19. The V gene is TRBV4-2, the J gene TRBJ2-7, with D possibly matching TRBD1 (6 bases). The CDR3 loop is CASRTDRSYEQYF. As DNA, the CDR3 is TGTGCCAGCAGAACAGACAGGTCCTACGAGCAGTACTTC.